This TCR beta chain was sequenced during a study of neurological immune-mediated disorders. The making of cDNA relied on 5'RACE with 10-nucleotide random UMIs. TCRdb re-called the 5' RACE reads with MiXCR, one entry per CDR3 protein. The table records 25,000 to 30,000 distinct CDR3 sequences, about 6.2% of them present only once. The V gene end was trimmed by 5 bases and the J gene end by 4 bases; junction bases not matched to a gene: 8. This CDR3 has 14 residues. CDR1 is LNHNV, CDR2 YYDKDF, per germline (reference sequence). There are many counts of this clonotype. The clonotype comes from a woman in her fifties or sixties in good health. Sequenced input: PBMCs. The V call is TRBV15, the J call TRBJ2-7; 7 nucleotides match TRBD1. Written as DNA, the CDR3 is TGTGCCACCAGCTTTCGACAGGGCGGGTACGAGCAGTACTTC. Translating it yields CATSFRQGGYEQYF.